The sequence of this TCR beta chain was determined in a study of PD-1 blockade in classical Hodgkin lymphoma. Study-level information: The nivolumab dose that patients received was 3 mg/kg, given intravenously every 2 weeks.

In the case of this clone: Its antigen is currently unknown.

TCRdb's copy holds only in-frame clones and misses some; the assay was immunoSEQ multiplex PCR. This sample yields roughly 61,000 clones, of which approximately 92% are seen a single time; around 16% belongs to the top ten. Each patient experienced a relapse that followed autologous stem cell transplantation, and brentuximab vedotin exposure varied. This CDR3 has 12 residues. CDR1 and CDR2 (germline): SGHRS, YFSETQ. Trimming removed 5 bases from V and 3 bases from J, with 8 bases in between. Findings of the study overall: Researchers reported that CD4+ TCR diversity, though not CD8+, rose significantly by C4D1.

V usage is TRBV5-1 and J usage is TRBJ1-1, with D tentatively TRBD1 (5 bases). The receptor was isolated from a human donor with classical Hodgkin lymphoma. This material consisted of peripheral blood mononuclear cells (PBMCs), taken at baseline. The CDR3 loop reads CASRSGYTEAFF. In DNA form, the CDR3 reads TGCGCCAGCAGGTCAGGGTACACTGAAGCTTTCTTT.